The 20 T cell receptor beta chains reported below all come from one sample, sequenced in a study of blood T cells in healthy people across ages. For the second PCR, which ran for 7 to 11 cycles, a sample-barcoded 5' primer and a J-beta primer mix were used. MiXCR, applied by TCRdb to the 5' RACE reads, yields one record per CDR3 protein. The table includes hundreds of thousands of distinct CDR3 sequences, roughly 44% detected once. The sample was blood. The receptors shown here come from a woman between 55 and 75 years old in good health.

The genes are TRBV27 and TRBJ2-5, with 7 bases lining up with TRBD1. The CDR3 runs to 15 residues. Trimming removed 2 bases from V and 5 bases from J; junction bases left unmatched: 8. Germline V lookup: CDR1 MNHEY, CDR2 SMNVEV (reference sequence). This CDR3 reads CASSLEYQGVETQYF. DNA for the CDR3: TGTGCCAGCAGTTTAGAGTACCAGGGGGTTGAGACCCAGTACTTC.

This sequence joins TRBV27 and TRBJ2-3; 8 nucleotides line up with TRBD1. The CDR3 extends over 16 amino acids. The germline gives CDR1 MNHEY, CDR2 SMNVEV (reference sequence). The V segment lost 6 bases and the J segment 4 bases; nucleotides outside the gene matches: 12. CDR3 residues: CASRRGTGNSPDTQYF. CDR3 bases: TGTGCCAGCAGACGCGGGACAGGTAATTCGCCAGATACGCAGTATTTT.

For this clonotype: One end of the junction varies from germline; a read error may be responsible. The J gene is TRBJ1-2, the V gene TRBV7-2; 8 nucleotides agree with TRBD1. The CDR3 totals 16 residues. Per the germline V gene, CDR1 is SGHTA and CDR2 is FQGNSA. CDR3 coding DNA: TGTGCCAGCAGCCCCTCAGACAGGGGCGCCCTCTATAGCTACACCTTC. Protein sequence: CASSPSDRGALYSYTF.

This clonotype is a singleton in its sample. The chain couples TRBV5-1 to TRBJ2-1; D could derive from TRBD1 or TRBD2 (6 bases each). Per germline, CDR1 SGHRS and CDR2 YFSETQ. V was pared by 1 base and J by 10 bases, with 15 bases between. The CDR3 contains 14 residues. The CDR3 loop is CASSLRGRGVEQFF. The CDR3 DNA reads as TGCGCCAGCAGCTTGCGGGGGCGCGGGGTCGAGCAGTTCTTC.

The chain combines TRBV3-1 with TRBJ2-7; D gene uncertain. The J call may be mistaken, given a closer DNA end match to TRBJ2-4. Germline V gene sequence: CDR1 LGHDT, CDR2 YNNKEL (reference sequence). CDR3 length: 11 residues. CDR3 sequence reads: CASSQWNIQYF. The DNA for the CDR3 is TGTGCCAGCAGCCAATGGAACATTCAGTACTTC.

Notes on this clonotype: A much larger clonotype is one base distant, so this may be a read error. CDR3 nucleotides: TGTGCCAGCGGCGGGGCAGGGGGCGAAGAGACCCAGTACTTC. Amino acids: CASGGAGGEETQYF. J is TRBJ2-5 and V is TRBV12-3 or TRBV12-4; TRBD1 matches 8 bases. This CDR3 has 14 residues. The junction had 8 bases not matched to a gene; V was cut back by 8 bases and J by 3 bases.

V is TRBV7-2 and J is TRBJ2-5; 8 bases map to TRBD2. The DNA end lines up better with TRBJ2-7; the J call may be wrong. The CDR3 extends over 14 amino acids. Germline CDR1 is SGHTA and CDR2 is FQGNSA. The CDR3 DNA reads as TGTGCCAGCACCCCTAGCGGGTGGGGGGACGAGCAGTACTTC. Its protein product is CASTPSGWGDEQYF.

The chain employs TRBV4-1 and TRBJ2-7; TRBD2 matches 11 bases. Germline V gene sequence: CDR1 MGHRA, CDR2 YSYEKL. The CDR3 totals 16 residues. The trim removed 0 bases at V and 5 bases at J, leaving 6 bases unmatched. CDR3 DNA sequence: TGCGCCAGCAGCCAAGATCGACTAGCGGGAATCCACGAGCAGTACTTC. It codes for CASSQDRLAGIHEQYF.

In regard to this clonotype: A much more abundant neighbour one base away suggests this may be a read error. The J gene is TRBJ2-3, the V gene TRBV29-1, with D tentatively TRBD2 (5 bases). The length of the CDR3 is 12 residues. Germline CDR1 and CDR2: SQVTM and ANQGSEA. DNA for the CDR3: TGCAGCCTCGAGGGTAGTGCAGATACGCGGTATTTT. Residues: CSLEGSADTRYF.

The gene calls are TRBV6-5 and TRBJ2-1; D gene unclear. CDR1 is MNHEY, CDR2 SVGAGI, per germline. V was clipped by 0 bases and J by 5 bases, with 5 bases between them. CDR3 length: 13 residues. CDR3 bases: TGTGCCAGCAGTTACTCGCGGAACAATGAGCAGTTCTTC. Its protein product is CASSYSRNNEQFF.

This chain connects TRBV18 to TRBJ2-3, with D possibly TRBD1 on 6 matching bases. V shed 2 bases and J shed 6 bases, with 12 bases lying between them. CDR1 and CDR2 from the germline V gene are KGHSH and LQKENI. This CDR3 comprises 14 residues. CDR3 loop: CASSPEQGPDTQYF. The DNA for the CDR3 is TGTGCCAGCTCACCAGAACAGGGTCCCGATACGCAGTATTTT.

Comments on this clonotype: A single base separates this from a much larger clone, so it may be a read error. The rearrangement uses TRBV11-1 and TRBJ2-7; D possibly corresponds to TRBD1 (6 bases). There are 14 residues in the CDR3. Germline CDR1 reads SGHAT; CDR2 reads FQDESV (reference sequence). Trimming pared 5 bases from V and 3 bases from J, leaving 14 bases between. This CDR3 reads CASSPRDNYYEQYF. The DNA for the CDR3 is TGTGCCAGCAGCCCCCGGGACAACTACTACGAGCAGTACTTC.

The chain has TRBV6-6 and TRBJ2-1; 10 nucleotides align to TRBD1. The CDR3 contains 14 residues. V was pared by 8 bases and J by 8 bases, with 9 bases of the junction left unmatched. Germline CDR1 MNHNY, CDR2 SVGAGI (reference sequence). Here the CDR3 reads CASVIGTGEHEQFF. In nucleotides, the CDR3 is TGTGCCAGCGTAATCGGGACAGGGGAGCATGAGCAGTTCTTC.

V is TRBV20-1 and J is TRBJ2-3; TRBD1 aligns across 7 bases. In germline, CDR1 is DFQATT, CDR2 SNEGSKA (reference sequence). V was clipped by 5 bases and J by 1 base; unmatched bases: 3. This CDR3 contains 13 residues. The CDR3 is CSAPGTGTDTQYF. CDR3 coding DNA: TGCAGTGCTCCTGGGACAGGCACAGATACGCAGTATTTT.

This clonotype was seen more than once but under ten times. V is TRBV18 and J is TRBJ1-2, with a weak D call TRBD1 (5 bases). CDR1 is KGHSH and CDR2 is LQKENI in the germline V gene. With 0 bases removed from V and 0 bases from J, the gap between germline ends came to 14 bases. This CDR3 comprises 17 residues. CDR3 nucleotides: TGTGCCAGCTCACCACCCGTGATTGGGGCTTCTAACTATGGCTACACCTTC. As protein: CASSPPVIGASNYGYTF.

This sequence joins TRBV4-1 and TRBJ1-6; no reliable D call. This CDR3 region has 13 residues. Germline-derived CDR1 and CDR2 are MGHRA and YSYEKL. Trimming removed 0 bases from V and 8 bases from J, with 5 bases in between. CDR3 amino acids: CASSQERYSPLHF. The DNA of the CDR3 is TGCGCCAGCAGCCAAGAAAGGTATTCACCCCTCCACTTT.

This clonotype was observed a handful of times. The chain links TRBV20-1 to TRBJ2-7; 15 positions match TRBD2. The CDR3 has 19 amino acids. J was trimmed by 0 bases and V by 2 bases; bases with no gene match: 11. CDR1 and CDR2 (germline): DFQATT, SNEGSKA (reference sequence). CDR3 amino acids: CSARPPGLAGGGSSYEQYF. CDR3 nucleotides: TGCAGTGCTAGACCCCCGGGACTAGCGGGAGGAGGAAGCTCCTACGAGCAGTACTTC.

Comments on this clonotype: A junction boundary mismatches the germline segment, possibly from a read error. DNA for the CDR3: TGCAGCGTTCCGGGGCCCTACTATGGCAACACCTTC. Amino acid sequence: CSVPGPYYGNTF. The V gene is TRBV29-1, the J gene TRBJ1-2, with a tentative D call TRBD1 (5 bases). The CDR3 loop spans 12 amino acids. Germline V gene sequence: CDR1 SQVTM, CDR2 ANQGSEA.

The chain links TRBV4-2 to TRBJ2-1; tentatively, D is TRBD1 (6 bases). Trimming cost V 0 bases and J 9 bases, with 15 bases left between them. CDR1 and CDR2 from the germline V gene are LGHNA and YNFKEQ. The CDR3 has 15 residues. The CDR3 nucleotides are TGTGCCAGCAGCCAAGATTACGGGCAGGGGCGTGAGCAGTTCTTC. Encoded protein: CASSQDYGQGREQFF.

Remarks on this clonotype: The junction departs from germline at one end; a sequencing error may be responsible. The rearrangement joins TRBV20-1 to TRBJ2-1, with 9 bases lining up with TRBD1. The CDR3 has 15 residues. CDR1 and CDR2 (germline): DFQATT, SNEGSKA (reference sequence). Here the CDR3 DNA reads TGCAGTACTAGTCTAGGGACAGGGTCCTACAATGAGCAGTTCTTC. Translating it yields CSTSLGTGSYNEQFF.